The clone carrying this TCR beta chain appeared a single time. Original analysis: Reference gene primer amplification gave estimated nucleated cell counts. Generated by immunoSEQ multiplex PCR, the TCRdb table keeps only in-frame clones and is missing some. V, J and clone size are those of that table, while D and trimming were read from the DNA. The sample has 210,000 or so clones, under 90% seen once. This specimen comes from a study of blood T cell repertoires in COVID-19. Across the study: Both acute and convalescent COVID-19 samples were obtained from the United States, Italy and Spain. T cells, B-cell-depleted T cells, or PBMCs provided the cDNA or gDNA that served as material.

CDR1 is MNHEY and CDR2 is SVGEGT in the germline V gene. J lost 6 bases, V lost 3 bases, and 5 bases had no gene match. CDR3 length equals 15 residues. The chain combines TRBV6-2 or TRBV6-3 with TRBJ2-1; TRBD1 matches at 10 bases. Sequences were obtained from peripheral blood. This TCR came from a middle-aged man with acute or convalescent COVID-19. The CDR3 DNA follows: TGTGCCAGCAGTTATCGGGACAGGGGTACCAATGAGCAGTTCTTC. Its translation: CASSYRDRGTNEQFF.